This T cell receptor (beta chain) was identified during a study of cytomegalovirus exposure and HLA in healthy donors. CDR3 length: 12 residues. CDR1 is MDHEN and CDR2 is SYDVKM in the germline V gene. V dropped 1 base and J dropped 6 bases, with 4 bases sitting between them. The PCR ran on 60 Vbeta and 13 Jbeta primers. Libraries were prepared by immunoSEQ multiplex PCR; TCRdb keeps only in-frame clonotypes and omits some of them. Here the sample spans around 280,000 clones, 70% to 90% being singletons. The sequencing sample was made of PBMCs. This clonotype originated in a woman younger than 30 in good health and CMV-seronegative. The V and J genes are TRBV28 and TRBJ1-5; D uncertain. The CDR3 protein is CASSLFIQPQHF. CDR3 nucleotide sequence: TGTGCCAGCAGTTTATTTATTCAGCCCCAGCATTTT.